These 22 T cell receptor beta chains originate from one sample sequenced in a study of T cell responses to AZD1222 COVID-19 vaccine. Libraries were prepared by immunoSEQ multiplex PCR; TCRdb keeps only in-frame clonotypes and omits some of them. This sample has 100,000 to 120,000 clones; about nine tenths occur once, and the top ten carry under 6.5%. The sequencing here drew on peripheral blood, taken 28 days after the second AZD1222 dose. The origin of the receptors is an adult who received the AZD1222 COVID-19 vaccine.

This chain uses TRBV5-1 with TRBJ2-1; D not resolved. Germline CDR1 SGHRS, CDR2 YFSETQ. The CDR3 runs to 15 residues. Trimming took 0 bases from V and 9 from J, leaving 16 bases between them. CDR3 nucleotide sequence: TGCGCCAGCAGCTTGGAGGTCTCGGGTCAGAGTGAGCAGTTCTTC. Residues: CASSLEVSGQSEQFF.

In its sample, this clone was seen once. The genes are TRBV2 and TRBJ1-6; 7 nucleotides line up with TRBD1. Per the germline V gene, CDR1 is SNHLY and CDR2 is FYNNEI. The V segment lost 5 bases and the J segment 6 bases; nucleotides outside the gene matches: 7. The CDR3 covers 15 residues. CDR3 amino acids: CASSYGQAVNSPLHF. For the CDR3, the DNA is TGTGCCAGCAGTTATGGACAGGCCGTTAATTCACCCCTCCACTTT.

The chain uses TRBV6-5 and TRBJ1-6; the match to TRBD1 covers 8 bases. The V and J ends lost 0 bases and 6 bases, in that order; junction bases with no gene match: 1. The CDR3 consists of 15 residues. CDR1 MNHEY and CDR2 SVGAGI come from the germline V gene. The CDR3 sequence is CASSYSGQGNSPLHF. For the CDR3, the DNA is TGTGCCAGCAGTTACTCTGGACAGGGTAATTCACCCCTCCACTTT.

This clone has just a few counts. The chain uses TRBV7-2 and TRBJ1-1; no clear D gene. The CDR3 is 15 residues long. Germline lookup yields CDR1 SGHTA and CDR2 FQGNSA. V dropped 5 bases and J dropped 1 base, with 14 bases sitting between them. CDR3 DNA sequence: TGTGCCAGCAGCCCCGGACGGGGAACGAACACTGAAGCTTTCTTT. Protein sequence: CASSPGRGTNTEAFF.

The chain has TRBV5-1 and TRBJ1-5; D possibly corresponds to TRBD1 (6 bases). There are 15 residues in the CDR3. V dropped 4 bases and J dropped 0 bases, with 11 bases sitting between them. Germline CDR1 and CDR2: SGHRS and YFSETQ. CDR3 loop: CASSPQGHSNQPQHF. The CDR3 DNA reads TGCGCCAGCAGCCCACAGGGACATAGCAATCAGCCCCAGCATTTT.

The rearrangement links TRBV5-6 to TRBJ1-6, with a possible D match to TRBD1 (6 bases). The CDR3 contains 14 residues. V gave up 7 bases and J gave up 9 bases, with 17 bases separating them. The germline V gene has CDR1 SGHDT and CDR2 YYEEEE. For the CDR3, the DNA is TGTGCCAGCGGCGAACAGGGCCTTGCTTCACCCCTCCACTTT. It specifies CASGEQGLASPLHF. The variable domain in full, completed from reference TRBV5-6 and TRBJ1-6, reads DAGVTQSPTHLIKTRGQQVTLRCSPKSGHDTVSWYQQALGQGPQFIFQYYEEEERQRGNFPDRFSGHQFPNYSSELNVNALLLGDSALYLCASGEQGLASPLHFGNGTRLTVT.

CDR3 region: CASSLGPANNEQFF. The CDR3 DNA sequence: TGTGCCAGCAGCTTAGGCCCCGCCAACAATGAGCAGTTCTTC. The rearrangement joins TRBV7-3 to TRBJ2-1; D remains ambiguous. Deletions cut 2 bases from V and 5 bases from J, with 10 bases between. CDR1 is SGHTA, CDR2 FQGTGA, per germline. The CDR3 length is 14 residues.

This chain links TRBV30 with TRBJ2-2; 13 nucleotides line up with TRBD2. Germline CDR1 is GTSNPN and CDR2 is SVGIG (reference sequence). This CDR3 has 23 amino acids. Trimming at V came to 1 base and at J to 6 bases, leaving 26 bases not matched to a gene. DNA for the CDR3: TGTGCCTGGAGTGCGCGGACTAGCGGGAGAACGAACTGGAGGTGTGGTAGGGCCGGGGAGCTGTTTTTT. This gives the protein CAWSARTSGRTNWRCGRAGELFF.

The rearrangement uses TRBV7-2 and TRBJ2-3, with 9 bases aligning to TRBD2. Germline lookup yields CDR1 SGHTA and CDR2 FQGNSA. After removal of 2 bases from V and 2 bases from J, the junction contained 5 bases not matched to a gene. This CDR3 contains 16 residues. The DNA for the CDR3 is TGTGCCAGCAGCTTATACCTAGCGGGGACCACAGATACGCAGTATTTT. Its protein product is CASSLYLAGTTDTQYF.

The gene calls are TRBV4-3 and TRBJ1-2; the D gene is possibly TRBD1 (5 bases). The CDR3 loop spans 15 amino acids. V dropped 0 bases and J dropped 6 bases, with 14 bases sitting between them. Germline assignment: CDR1 LGHNA and CDR2 YSLEER. CDR3 region: CASSQEGTTVHGYTF. In DNA form, the CDR3 reads TGCGCCAGCAGCCAAGAAGGGACTACAGTTCATGGCTACACCTTC.

The rearrangement links TRBV5-1 to TRBJ1-2, with 7 nucleotides matching TRBD1. The V and J ends lost 4 bases and 8 bases, in that order; junction bases with no gene match: 8. The CDR3 spans 13 residues. CDR1 is SGHRS and CDR2 is YFSETQ in the germline V gene. CDR3 sequence: CASSEGTAGGYTF. DNA of the CDR3: TGCGCCAGCAGCGAGGGGACAGCGGGGGGCTACACCTTC.

The chain uses TRBV5-4 and TRBJ1-1; 9 nucleotides align to TRBD1. The CDR3 has 14 amino acids. Trimming removed 4 bases from V and 4 bases from J; junction bases left unmatched: 5. Germline V lookup: CDR1 SGHNT, CDR2 YYREEE (reference sequence). In DNA, the CDR3 is TGTGCCAGCAGCGACAGGGGGGGCCGCACTGAAGCTTTCTTT. As protein: CASSDRGGRTEAFF.

The chain carries TRBV12-3 or TRBV12-4 and TRBJ1-2; D gene unclear. V shed 6 bases and J shed 7 bases, with 15 bases lying between them. This CDR3 has 13 amino acids. The CDR3 sequence is CASRRAGEAGYTF. The CDR3 DNA is TGTGCCAGCAGACGAGCCGGGGAAGCTGGCTACACCTTC.

The chain joins TRBV7-2 to TRBJ2-5; 11 bases line up with TRBD2. V shed 5 bases and J 5 bases; nucleotides not matched to a gene: 4. Germline lookup yields CDR1 SGHTA and CDR2 FQGNSA. The CDR3 sequence is 14 residues long. The chain's CDR3 is CASSAPSGGETQYF. The CDR3 DNA follows: TGTGCCAGCAGCGCCCCTAGCGGGGGGGAGACCCAGTACTTC.

The table lists this clone with a count of one. The chain is built from TRBV5-1 and TRBJ2-3; D is unclear. Germline V CDR1 and CDR2: SGHRS, YFSETQ. Trimming shortened V by 5 bases and J by 2 bases, and 9 bases separated the two germline ends. This CDR3 region has 13 residues. The CDR3 reads CASSSSYTDTQYF. CDR3 bases: TGCGCCAGCAGTTCGTCCTACACAGATACGCAGTATTTT. Filled out from reference TRBV5-1 and TRBJ2-3, the complete variable domain reads KAGVTQTPRYLIKTRGQQVTLSCSPISGHRSVSWYQQTPGQGLQFLFEYFSETQRNKGNFPGRFSGRQFSNSRSEMNVSTLELGDSALYLCASSSSYTDTQYFGPGTRLTVL.

V usage is TRBV27 and J usage is TRBJ1-1, with a tentative D call TRBD1 (5 bases). The ends were cut back, 6 bases at V and 0 bases at J, with 17 bases in the middle. The CDR3 runs to 16 residues. The V gene's germline CDR1 is MNHEY and CDR2 SMNVEV (reference sequence). CDR3 loop: CASSHTRGTMNTEAFF. CDR3 in DNA: TGTGCCAGCAGCCATACAAGGGGAACCATGAACACTGAAGCTTTCTTT.

V is TRBV29-1 and J is TRBJ2-1; no clear D. Per the germline V gene, CDR1 is SQVTM and CDR2 is ANQGSEA. There are 15 residues in the CDR3. Trimming left V 6 bases short and J 0 bases short, with 15 bases between. CDR3 sequence reads: CSVLGGPPSYNEQFF. CDR3 in DNA: TGCAGCGTCCTGGGCGGACCACCCTCCTACAATGAGCAGTTCTTC.

The chain is built from TRBV7-9 and TRBJ2-7; 7 bases line up with TRBD1. This CDR3 has 15 amino acids. V was pared by 1 base and J by 2 bases, with 5 bases of the junction left unmatched. In germline, CDR1 is SEHNR, CDR2 FQNEAQ (reference sequence). CDR3 amino acids: CASSLELDRAYEQYF. In DNA, the CDR3 is TGTGCCAGCAGCTTAGAGCTCGACAGGGCCTACGAGCAGTACTTC.

This sequence joins TRBV24-1 and TRBJ1-2, with 12 nucleotides matching TRBD1. The CDR3 consists of 14 residues. Germline-derived CDR1 and CDR2 are KGHDR and SFDVKD. Trimming at V came to 7 bases and at J to 7 bases, leaving 6 bases not matched to a gene. The CDR3 reads CATRGTGGEGGYTF. The CDR3, as DNA: TGTGCCACCAGAGGGACAGGGGGCGAGGGTGGCTACACCTTC.

The V gene is TRBV10-3, the J gene TRBJ1-6, with D perhaps matching TRBD1 (6 bases). Germline values: CDR1 ENHRY, CDR2 SYGVKD. The germline V and J ends were trimmed by 2 bases and 9 bases, with 14 bases remaining between them. This CDR3 spans 15 amino acids. The CDR3 is CAISEAGGQRSPLHF. In nucleotides, the CDR3 is TGTGCCATCAGTGAGGCGGGGGGGCAGCGTTCACCCCTCCACTTT.

V and J are TRBV6-5 and TRBJ1-5; 9 positions agree with TRBD1. The CDR3 extends over 15 amino acids. Germline CDR1 MNHEY, CDR2 SVGAGI. V shed 6 bases and J 1 base; nucleotides not matched to a gene: 4. CDR3 loop: CASRPGQGSNQPQHF. CDR3 in DNA: TGTGCCAGCAGACCCGGACAGGGGAGCAATCAGCCCCAGCATTTT.

This CDR3 reads CASSSRGRGTGELFF. CDR3 nucleotides: TGCGCCAGCAGCTCCAGGGGGCGCGGCACCGGGGAGCTGTTTTTT. The chain links TRBV5-1 to TRBJ2-2, with TRBD1 matching over 8 bases. CDR3 length equals 15 residues. CDR1 is SGHRS and CDR2 is YFSETQ in the germline V gene. With 3 bases clipped from V and 4 bases from J, the junction kept 5 bases outside the gene matches.